The clone carrying this T cell receptor (beta chain) was counted between two and nine times. This record comes from a study of blood T cell repertoires in COVID-19. Germline lookup yields CDR1 LNHDA and CDR2 SQIVND (reference sequence). The CDR3 length is 13 residues. V gave up 3 bases and J gave up 4 bases, with 6 bases separating them. In the authors' workflow: Estimation of nucleated cell counts was performed using reference gene primer amplification. Profiling relied on immunoSEQ multiplex PCR, and the TCRdb table lists in-frame clones only, not all of them. D and trimming were read from the DNA, whereas the V and J calls and clone size are those reported in that table. The sample yields tens of thousands of clones, 74% seen once.

This receptor was obtained from a woman older than 75 with acute or convalescent COVID-19. V gene TRBV19 combines with J gene TRBJ2-2, with D hard to call. Sequenced material: peripheral blood. This chain's CDR3 is CASSMQITGELFF. The CDR3 DNA follows: TGTGCCAGTAGTATGCAGATCACCGGGGAGCTGTTTTTT.